What follows is one T cell receptor beta chain and its context. CDR3 length equals 14 residues. After removal of 10 bases from V and 6 bases from J, the junction contained 11 bases not matched to a gene. CDR1 and CDR2 from the germline V gene are ENHRY and SYGVKD. The data were obtained in a study of blood T cell repertoires in COVID-19. Per the original data handling: Reference gene primer amplification yielded estimated nucleated cell counts. The assay was immunoSEQ multiplex PCR, and TCRdb's table has in-frame clones only and misses some. The V and J calls and the clone size are those of that table, but D and trimming were determined from the DNA. The table records 130,000 or so clones, more than 60% of them present only once.

The chain uses TRBV10-3 and TRBJ1-2; 10 bases are a match to TRBD1. The sequenced material came from peripheral blood. The receptor's source is a woman aged 70-85 years with acute or convalescent COVID-19. CDR3 nucleotides: TGTGCCACCAAACCAGGGACAGGGGATGATGGCTACACCTTC. This encodes CATKPGTGDDGYTF.